The entry that follows covers one T cell receptor beta chain sequence. This entry belongs to a study of technical replicates of blood from a few donors. Method: immunoSEQ multiplex PCR; TCRdb's copy keeps in-frame clones and lacks some. The table includes about 63,000 clones, roughly 86% detected once. CDR1 SGHNT and CDR2 YYREEE come from the germline V gene (reference sequence). Trimming removed 4 bases from V and 5 bases from J, with 9 bases in between. The CDR3 spans 12 residues. This TCR was recovered from a human donor in good health. Some clones in this sample may be carry-over from other donors' samples. Sample: PBMCs. The V and J genes are TRBV5-4 and TRBJ1-1; D gene uncertain. The CDR3 DNA follows: TGTGCCAGCAGCGGGGAGGTGACTGAAGCTTTCTTT. It is translated as CASSGEVTEAFF. The whole variable domain, remainder taken from reference TRBV5-4 and TRBJ1-1, is ETGVTQSPTHLIKTRGQQVTLRCSSQSGHNTVSWYQQALGQGPQFIFQYYREEENGRGNFPPRFSGLQFPNYSSELNVNALELDDSALYLCASSGEVTEAFFGQGTRLTVV.